Below are 23 T cell receptor beta chains sequenced from a single sample in a study of cytomegalovirus exposure and HLA in healthy donors. PCR was performed using 60 Vbeta and 13 Jbeta primers. Sequencing used immunoSEQ multiplex PCR; TCRdb keeps in-frame clones, though not all of them. The sample records about 160,000 clones, less than 90% being singletons. Source material: PBMCs. Receptors were obtained from a woman aged 18-30 years in good health and CMV-seronegative.

V usage is TRBV6-1 and J usage is TRBJ1-5; 7 nucleotides match TRBD1. The CDR3 sequence is 13 residues long. Germline CDR1 MNHNS, CDR2 SASEGT. J was trimmed by 2 bases and V by 5 bases; bases with no gene match: 0. In DNA, the CDR3 is TGTGCCAGCAGTACAGGGGGCAATCAGCCCCAGCATTTT. It codes for CASSTGGNQPQHF.

This clone was picked up one time. The CDR3 region has the DNA TGTGCCAGCGAGTTAACAGGGGGACGGTCACCCCTCCACTTT. Translation: CASELTGGRSPLHF. V usage is TRBV7-8 and J usage is TRBJ1-6, with 8 bases aligning to TRBD1. The CDR3 extends over 14 amino acids. V dropped 8 bases and J dropped 10; count of bases not matched to a gene: 10. Germline V lookup: CDR1 SGHVS, CDR2 FQNEAQ.

This chain joins TRBV15 and TRBJ1-2, with D tentatively TRBD1 (6 bases). Germline V lookup: CDR1 LNHNV, CDR2 YYDKDF (reference sequence). The germline V and J ends were trimmed by 5 bases and 4 bases, with 20 bases remaining between them. The CDR3 consists of 16 residues. The CDR3 loop reads CATSGRGQLVGYGYTF. The CDR3 DNA reads TGTGCCACCAGCGGAAGAGGACAGTTGGTAGGCTATGGCTACACCTTC.

The V and J genes are TRBV5-6 and TRBJ1-1; D call uncertain. Looked up from germline, CDR1 is SGHDT and CDR2 is YYEEEE. V lost 0 bases, J lost 4 bases, and 10 bases lay in between. CDR3 length equals 14 residues. The CDR3, as DNA: TGTGCCAGCAGCTTGGTGGAGTTGGGCACTGAAGCTTTCTTT. Protein: CASSLVELGTEAFF.

The chain has TRBV27 and TRBJ2-5; 7 nucleotides match TRBD2. This CDR3 contains 15 residues. The germline gives CDR1 MNHEY, CDR2 SMNVEV (reference sequence). V shed 4 bases and J 1 base; nucleotides not matched to a gene: 6. The DNA for the CDR3 is TGTGCCAGCAGTTCACTAACTAGCGTCCAAGAGACCCAGTACTTC. It encodes CASSSLTSVQETQYF.

The chain has TRBV10-2 and TRBJ1-5; D is undetermined. This CDR3 is built from 14 residues. V shed 2 bases and J shed 0 bases, with 5 bases lying between them. Germline loops: CDR1 WSHSY, CDR2 SAAADI. The CDR3 here is CASSEVYSNQPQHF. The CDR3 nucleotides read TGCGCCAGCAGTGAGGTGTATAGCAATCAGCCCCAGCATTTT.

This rearrangement joins TRBV2 to TRBJ2-1, with TRBD1 identical over 7 bases. Losses at the gene ends were 3 bases for V and 6 bases for J; bases not matched to a gene: 14. The germline V gene has CDR1 SNHLY and CDR2 FYNNEI. This CDR3 contains 17 residues. The CDR3 region has the DNA TGTGCCAGCAGTGACCCCAGACAGGGTGGATCCGTCAATGAGCAGTTCTTC. It codes for CASSDPRQGGSVNEQFF. Complete variable domain (other parts from reference TRBV2 and TRBJ2-1): EPEVTQTPSHQVTQMGQEVILRCVPISNHLYFYWYRQILGQKVEFLVSFYNNEISEKSEIFDDQFSVERPDGSNFTLKIRSTKLEDSAMYFCASSDPRQGGSVNEQFFGPGTRLTVL.

The chain couples TRBV6-6 to TRBJ2-2, with 9 bases aligning to TRBD1. J was trimmed by 1 base and V by 0 bases; bases with no gene match: 0. This CDR3 is 16 amino acids long. Germline-derived CDR1 and CDR2 are MNHNY and SVGAGI (reference sequence). CDR3 region: CASSYSGQGNTGELFF. As DNA, the CDR3 is TGTGCCAGCAGTTACTCGGGACAGGGGAACACCGGGGAGCTGTTTTTT.

This chain uses TRBV19 with TRBJ1-2; maybe TRBD1 (5 bases). With 3 bases removed from V and 1 base from J, the gap between germline ends came to 9 bases. The length of the CDR3 is 14 residues. Germline values: CDR1 LNHDA, CDR2 SQIVND (reference sequence). CDR3 amino acids: CASSIKGLNYGYTF. CDR3 DNA: TGTGCCAGTAGTATCAAGGGGCTTAACTATGGCTACACCTTC.

As regards this clone: Here the CDR3 omits its conserved ending phenylalanine or tryptophan, so a read error is the likely source. The CDR3 sequence: CASSASAGNYGYTS. In DNA, the CDR3 is TGTGCCAGCAGCGCCTCTGCGGGTAACTATGGCTACACCTCC. This chain connects TRBV7-9 to TRBJ1-2; no reliable D call. The CDR3 has 14 amino acids. V was pared by 5 bases and J by 1 base, with 11 bases between. Germline V gene data show CDR1 as SEHNR and CDR2 as FQNEAQ (reference sequence).

In nucleotides, the CDR3 is TGCGCCAGCAGCTTTCGCCCGAGCGGGGGAGGCGGGACAGGGCGGACACCCCTCCACTTT. Translated, it gives CASSFRPSGGGGTGRTPLHF. The chain recombines TRBV5-1 with TRBJ1-6; 9 bases line up with TRBD1. With V trimmed by 2 bases and J by 11 bases, 23 bases remained unmatched. CDR1 is SGHRS, CDR2 YFSETQ, per germline. This CDR3 is 20 amino acids long.

This clone was seen once. The chain is built from TRBV18 and TRBJ1-6; 8 nucleotides agree with TRBD1. Trimming cost V 4 bases and J 6 bases; bases outside gene matches: 14. The CDR3 covers 18 residues. Germline V gene lookup returns CDR1 KGHSH and CDR2 LQKENI. The CDR3 DNA follows: TGTGCCAGCTCACAAGCACTCACCCTACAGGGGGGTAATTCACCCCTCCACTTT. Protein sequence: CASSQALTLQGGNSPLHF. The full variable domain, with the rest looked up from reference TRBV18 and TRBJ1-6, is NAGVMQNPRHLVRRRGQEARLRCSPMKGHSHVYWYRQLPEEGLKFMVYLQKENIIDESGMPKERFSAEFPKEGPSILRIQQVVRGDSAAYFCASSQALTLQGGNSPLHFGNGTRLTVT.

This clone has just one count. CDR3 residues: CASQRDRDSNQPQHF. The CDR3 DNA follows: TGTGCCAGTCAAAGGGACAGGGATAGCAATCAGCCCCAGCATTTT. The V and J genes are TRBV19 and TRBJ1-5; 9 nucleotides agree with TRBD1. The CDR3 spans 15 residues. Germline CDR1 reads LNHDA; CDR2 reads SQIVND (reference sequence). V shed 8 bases and J 0 bases; nucleotides not matched to a gene: 5.

The rearrangement uses TRBV6-1 and TRBJ2-7; 9 bases line up with TRBD1. Germline V gene data show CDR1 as MNHNS and CDR2 as SASEGT. The ends lost 10 bases at V and 3 bases at J; junction bases unmatched: 7. CDR3 length: 13 residues. The CDR3 DNA sequence: TGTGCCACCTGCCGGGACAGGGACTACGAGCAGTACTTC. Encoded protein: CATCRDRDYEQYF.

This chain uses TRBV5-1 with TRBJ1-5, with 7 nucleotides matching TRBD1. V was pared by 4 bases and J by 5 bases, with 6 bases of the junction left unmatched. The CDR3 length is 14 residues. CDR1 is SGHRS and CDR2 is YFSETQ in the germline V gene. CDR3 region: CASSPLGQDQPQHF. The CDR3 nucleotides read TGCGCCAGCAGCCCTCTTGGACAGGATCAGCCCCAGCATTTT.

This clone was picked up a small number of times. This rearrangement joins TRBV7-9 to TRBJ1-1; a weak D match, TRBD1 (5 bases). CDR3 length equals 13 residues. V gave up 7 bases and J gave up 0 bases, with 9 bases separating them. CDR1 is SEHNR, CDR2 FQNEAQ, per germline (reference sequence). CDR3 in amino acids: CASTGPMNTEAFF. The CDR3 DNA reads as TGTGCCAGCACAGGGCCCATGAACACTGAAGCTTTCTTT.

This clone was seen only once. This chain links TRBV27 with TRBJ2-1; 11 bases map to TRBD2. This CDR3 region has 15 residues. Germline CDR1 is MNHEY and CDR2 is SMNVEV (reference sequence). V lost 5 bases to trimming and J lost 4 bases; unmatched junction nucleotides: 4. The CDR3 nucleotides are TGTGCCAGCAGTGCGGGACTAGCGGTTTACAATGAGCAGTTCTTC. This translates into CASSAGLAVYNEQFF.

The J gene is TRBJ2-7, the V gene TRBV4-1, with D perhaps TRBD2 (6 bases). Germline CDR1 reads MGHRA; CDR2 reads YSYEKL. The ends were cut back, 4 bases at V and 4 bases at J, with 14 bases in the middle. This CDR3 has 14 amino acids. CDR3 in amino acids: CASSPEEGRYEQYF. The DNA of the CDR3 is TGCGCCAGCAGCCCCGAGGAAGGGAGGTACGAGCAGTACTTC.

This rearrangement joins TRBV14 to TRBJ2-3; no clear D. Trimming left V 1 base short and J 2 bases short, with 13 bases between. The CDR3 covers 16 residues. In germline, CDR1 is SGHDN, CDR2 FVKESK. In DNA, the CDR3 is TGTGCCAGCAGCCAAGGGCCGCGAGACACCACAGATACGCAGTATTTT. As protein: CASSQGPRDTTDTQYF.

To note about this clone: This CDR3 is also generated by other DNA sequences in the sample. The chain combines TRBV7-9 with TRBJ1-1; D is possibly TRBD1 (5 bases). This CDR3 region has 13 residues. Germline lookup yields CDR1 SEHNR and CDR2 FQNEAQ (reference sequence). Trimming took 4 bases from V and 4 from J, leaving 10 bases between them. The DNA for the CDR3 is TGTGCCAGCAGCTCCCAGGGTGGCACTGAAGCTTTCTTT. Encoded protein: CASSSQGGTEAFF.

The chain is built from TRBV6-1 and TRBJ2-3; TRBD1 aligns across 8 bases. The CDR3 totals 19 residues. The germline gives CDR1 MNHNS, CDR2 SASEGT. V shed 4 bases, J shed 2 bases, and the junction held 17 bases outside the gene matches. The CDR3 here is CASSAAAHPGGGYTDTQYF. The CDR3 nucleotides read TGTGCCAGCAGTGCCGCCGCCCATCCAGGGGGCGGATACACAGATACGCAGTATTTT.

This clone was seen more than once but under ten times. V usage is TRBV5-1 and J usage is TRBJ1-4; 7 bases map to TRBD1. This CDR3 is built from 13 residues. V lost 4 bases to trimming and J lost 6 bases; unmatched junction nucleotides: 3. The germline V gene has CDR1 SGHRS and CDR2 YFSETQ. CDR3 nucleotides: TGCGCCAGCAGCCCCGGGACAGATGAAAAACTGTTTTTT. Its translation: CASSPGTDEKLFF. The full variable domain, rest sourced from reference TRBV5-1 and TRBJ1-4, is KAGVTQTPRYLIKTRGQQVTLSCSPISGHRSVSWYQQTPGQGLQFLFEYFSETQRNKGNFPGRFSGRQFSNSRSEMNVSTLELGDSALYLCASSPGTDEKLFFGSGTQLSVL.

The chain employs TRBV4-2 and TRBJ1-2, with D tentatively TRBD1 (6 bases). The CDR3 runs 15 residues. The V end lost 3 bases, the J end lost 8 bases, and 19 bases lay between the germline ends. CDR1 and CDR2 from the germline V gene are LGHNA and YNFKEQ. The CDR3 DNA follows: TGTGCCAGCAGCCATTCATTTCGGGGGGCAGAAGGCTACACCTTC. This sequence encodes CASSHSFRGAEGYTF.